The 29 T cell receptor beta chains in this list originate from one sample, sequenced in a study of blood T cell repertoires in COVID-19. Clones were read by immunoSEQ multiplex PCR, and TCRdb kept only the in-frame ones, dropping some. The table lists fewer than 200,000 clones, 88% of them singletons. Source material: peripheral blood. Every receptor here comes from a man between 60 and 75 years old with acute or convalescent COVID-19.

V gene TRBV7-2 combines with J gene TRBJ1-4; perhaps TRBD1 as D (6 bases). V was shortened by 1 base and J by 7 bases, with 22 bases between the two germline ends. Germline loops: CDR1 SGHTA, CDR2 FQGNSA. CDR3 size: 18 residues. CDR3 in DNA: TGTGCCAGCAGCTTAGTGCCGAACAAGGGGGGGGGAGGTGAAAAACTGTTTTTT. Its protein is CASSLVPNKGGGGEKLFF.

The chain has TRBV14 and TRBJ2-2, with no clear D. Germline assignment: CDR1 SGHDN and CDR2 FVKESK. Between the trimmed V and J ends, which lost 4 bases and 7 bases, there was a span of 10 bases. The CDR3 covers 13 residues. CDR3 in amino acids: CASSLQSGGELFF. Written as DNA, the CDR3 is TGTGCCAGCAGCCTTCAATCCGGCGGGGAGCTGTTTTTT.

This clone has just one count. The DNA of the CDR3 is TGTGCCACGGCGGACAGGGCCACTGAAGCTTTCTTT. Its protein product is CATADRATEAFF. The chain links TRBV10-3 to TRBJ1-1, with 8 bases aligning to TRBD1. The CDR3 runs to 12 residues. V gave up 10 bases and J gave up 4 bases; unmatched junction bases: 5. Germline assignment: CDR1 ENHRY and CDR2 SYGVKD.

Of note for this clone: One junction end does not reproduce the germline sequence, and a read error may be involved. V and J are TRBV29-1 and TRBJ1-5; D is possibly TRBD1 (5 bases). CDR3 size: 12 residues. CDR1 is SQVTM, CDR2 ANQGSEA, per germline. The CDR3 here is CSVQEGDQPQHF. DNA for the CDR3: TGCAGCGTTCAAGAAGGGGATCAGCCCCAGCATTTT.

V usage is TRBV10-3 and J usage is TRBJ1-2; tentatively, D is TRBD1 (6 bases). The germline V and J ends were trimmed by 4 bases and 1 base, with 13 bases remaining between them. Germline lookup yields CDR1 ENHRY and CDR2 SYGVKD. The CDR3 runs 15 residues. The CDR3 region is CAISAGTSVNYGYTF. In DNA form, the CDR3 reads TGTGCCATCAGTGCTGGGACAAGCGTTAACTATGGCTACACCTTC.

V and J are TRBV6-6 and TRBJ2-3; 13 bases line up with TRBD2. The CDR3 is 15 residues long. V dropped 5 bases and J dropped 4; count of bases not matched to a gene: 3. Germline values: CDR1 MNHNY, CDR2 SVGAGI (reference sequence). This chain's CDR3 is CASSPTSGGADTQYF. The CDR3 nucleotides read TGTGCCAGCAGTCCAACTAGCGGGGGGGCAGATACGCAGTATTTT.

The chain has TRBV27 and TRBJ2-2, with 9 bases lining up with TRBD1. Germline trimming cut 6 bases from V and 4 bases from J; bases unmatched to any gene: 9. The germline V gene encodes CDR1 MNHEY and CDR2 SMNVEV (reference sequence). This CDR3 region has 16 residues. Written as DNA, the CDR3 is TGTGCCAGCAGCCCCTGGGGACAGGGTAGCACCGGGGAGCTGTTTTTT. Its protein is CASSPWGQGSTGELFF.

This sequence joins TRBV29-1 and TRBJ1-1; weak D call: TRBD1 (6 bases). CDR1 is SQVTM, CDR2 ANQGSEA, per germline. The CDR3 extends over 13 amino acids. Trimming removed 5 bases from V and 0 bases from J, with 10 bases in between. The CDR3 sequence is CSVPGQLNTEAFF. The CDR3 region has the DNA TGCAGCGTTCCGGGACAATTGAACACTGAAGCTTTCTTT.

The rearrangement links TRBV25-1 to TRBJ1-4; 7 positions agree with TRBD1. Germline V lookup: CDR1 MGHDK, CDR2 SYGVNS. V gave up 5 bases and J gave up 7 bases; unmatched junction bases: 10. The CDR3 spans 15 residues. In nucleotides, the CDR3 is TGTGCCAGCAGTTTCCGACAGGGCGGTGGTGAAAAACTGTTTTTT. It yields the protein CASSFRQGGGEKLFF.

The chain couples TRBV19 to TRBJ2-7; 13 bases match TRBD2. The CDR3 has 16 amino acids. The V and J ends lost 4 bases and 5 bases, in that order; junction bases with no gene match: 8. The germline gives CDR1 LNHDA, CDR2 SQIVND (reference sequence). This CDR3 is CASSTSRLAGGDEQYF. The CDR3 nucleotides are TGTGCCAGTAGTACCTCCAGACTAGCGGGAGGTGACGAGCAGTACTTC.

This clone has only a few counts. The chain employs TRBV5-6 and TRBJ2-7; the match to TRBD1 covers 8 bases. The CDR3 has 14 residues. Germline CDR1 and CDR2: SGHDT and YYEEEE. The V gene end was trimmed by 3 bases and the J gene end by 6 bases; junction bases not matched to a gene: 8. CDR3 region: CASSSRTGNGEQYF. For the CDR3, the DNA is TGTGCCAGCAGCTCACGGACAGGGAATGGCGAGCAGTACTTC.

This chain uses TRBV7-2 with TRBJ2-1; TRBD2 agrees at 13 bases. V shed 5 bases, J shed 3 bases, and the junction held 4 bases outside the gene matches. This CDR3 contains 16 residues. The V gene's germline CDR1 is SGHTA and CDR2 FQGNSA. The CDR3 here is CASSPGLAGLYNEQFF. The CDR3 nucleotides are TGTGCCAGCAGCCCGGGACTAGCGGGGCTCTACAATGAGCAGTTCTTC.

V and J are TRBV2 and TRBJ2-1; 8 bases match TRBD2. Germline V gene sequence: CDR1 SNHLY, CDR2 FYNNEI. V was clipped by 1 base and J by 8 bases; unmatched bases: 1. This CDR3 has 13 amino acids. For the CDR3, the DNA is TGTGCCAGCAGTGAAGAAGCGGGAGATGAGCAGTTCTTC. It codes for CASSEEAGDEQFF. Complete variable domain (other parts from reference TRBV2 and TRBJ2-1): EPEVTQTPSHQVTQMGQEVILRCVPISNHLYFYWYRQILGQKVEFLVSFYNNEISEKSEIFDDQFSVERPDGSNFTLKIRSTKLEDSAMYFCASSEEAGDEQFFGPGTRLTVL.

The chain combines TRBV9 with TRBJ1-3; D unresolved. Germline assignment: CDR1 SGDLS and CDR2 YYNGEE. Trimming pared 5 bases from V and 2 bases from J, leaving 8 bases between. CDR3 length: 13 residues. The CDR3 reads CASSSFPGNTIYF. The CDR3, as DNA: TGTGCCAGCAGTTCTTTTCCTGGAAACACCATATATTTT. The full variable domain, in which reference TRBV9 and TRBJ1-3 provide the parts outside the CDR3, is DSGVTQTPKHLITATGQRVTLRCSPRSGDLSVYWYQQSLDQGLQFLIQYYNGEERAKGNILERFSAQQFPDLHSELNLSSLELGDSALYFCASSSFPGNTIYFGEGSWLTVV.

V is TRBV11-2 and J is TRBJ2-7; tentatively, D is TRBD1 (5 bases). Germline values: CDR1 SGHAT, CDR2 FQNNGV. Trimming took 6 bases from V and 4 from J, leaving 16 bases between them. CDR3 length: 14 amino acids. The CDR3 coding sequence is TGTGCCAGCAGTCCCGACAGCGCGTCATACGAGCAGTACTTC. This sequence encodes CASSPDSASYEQYF.

This chain links TRBV7-9 with TRBJ2-5, with D perhaps matching TRBD2 (5 bases). There are 12 residues in the CDR3. V lost 8 bases, J lost 0 bases, and 7 bases lay in between. Germline CDR1 and CDR2: SEHNR and FQNEAQ (reference sequence). The DNA for the CDR3 is TGTGCCAGCGAGGGAGACCAAGAGACCCAGTACTTC. Translation gives CASEGDQETQYF.

The chain combines TRBV5-4 with TRBJ1-4; 7 nucleotides agree with TRBD1. Unmatched junction bases numbered 9, after V lost 4 bases and J lost 6 bases. Germline-derived CDR1 and CDR2 are SGHNT and YYREEE (reference sequence). The length of the CDR3 is 15 residues. DNA for the CDR3: TGTGCCAGCAGCATGCTCGGACAGGCGGATGAAAAACTGTTTTTT. It specifies CASSMLGQADEKLFF.

The J gene is TRBJ1-2, the V gene TRBV3-1 (or the pseudogene TRBV3-2); D perhaps matches TRBD1 (5 bases). Trimming removed 4 bases at V and 6 bases at J, with 12 bases between. The V gene's germline CDR1 is LGHDT and CDR2 YNNKEL (reference sequence). The CDR3 totals 13 residues. In nucleotides, the CDR3 is TGTGCCAGCAGCCCTGGGCCAGGGAATGGCTACACCTTC. Translated: CASSPGPGNGYTF.

The rearrangement uses TRBV28 and TRBJ1-2, with D possibly TRBD1 on 5 matching bases. The CDR3 is 14 amino acids. V lost 4 bases and J 6 bases, leaving 15 bases between the germline ends. CDR1 and CDR2 from the germline V gene are MDHEN and SYDVKM. CDR3 region: CASSSHQAGNGYTF. As DNA, the CDR3 is TGTGCCAGCAGTTCGCATCAAGCAGGGAATGGCTACACCTTC.

This chain joins TRBV4-3 and TRBJ1-2, with a weak D call TRBD1 (5 bases). The CDR3 consists of 15 residues. V was shortened by 4 bases and J by 1 base, with 13 bases between the two germline ends. Germline V gives CDR1 LGHNA, CDR2 YSLEER. The CDR3 region has the DNA TGCGCCAGCAGCCGAGCGGGTGGGGGTAACTATGGCTACACCTTC. This sequence encodes CASSRAGGGNYGYTF.

V usage is TRBV5-1 and J usage is TRBJ1-1, with 9 bases that match TRBD1. The germline CDR1 and CDR2 sequences are SGHRS and YFSETQ. Germline trimming cut 2 bases from V and 1 base from J; bases unmatched to any gene: 9. There are 17 residues in the CDR3. This CDR3 reads CASSFRQGGSGNTEAFF. Here the CDR3 DNA reads TGCGCCAGCAGCTTCCGACAGGGGGGATCCGGGAACACTGAAGCTTTCTTT.

The chain joins TRBV30 to TRBJ2-2, with 9 bases matching TRBD1. Germline CDR1 GTSNPN, CDR2 SVGIG (reference sequence). V shed 2 bases, J shed 7 bases, and the junction held 11 bases outside the gene matches. This CDR3 contains 16 residues. DNA of the CDR3: TGTGCCTGGAGTATCGGGACAGGGTCGGTGATCGGGGAGCTGTTTTTT. This gives the protein CAWSIGTGSVIGELFF. Full variable domain (missing parts from reference TRBV30 and TRBJ2-2): SQTIHQWPATLVQPVGSPLSLECTVEGTSNPNLYWYRQAAGRGLQLLFYSVGIGQISSEVPQNLSASRPQDRQFILSSKKLLLSDSGFYLCAWSIGTGSVIGELFFGEGSRLTVL.

This rearrangement joins TRBV6-5 to TRBJ2-3, with 9 bases aligning to TRBD1. The germline V gene has CDR1 MNHEY and CDR2 SVGAGI. This CDR3 spans 15 amino acids. With 8 bases clipped from V and 1 base from J, the junction kept 7 bases outside the gene matches. CDR3 sequence: CASGERTGGTDTQYF. The CDR3 coding sequence is TGTGCCAGCGGAGAGAGGACAGGGGGCACAGATACGCAGTATTTT.

V is TRBV5-1 and J is TRBJ1-6; no definite D call. This CDR3 spans 15 amino acids. From germline, CDR1 is SGHRS and CDR2 YFSETQ. V gave up 0 bases and J gave up 8 bases, with 12 bases separating them. CDR3 sequence: CASSLDGFAHSPLHF. In DNA form, the CDR3 reads TGCGCCAGCAGCTTGGACGGTTTTGCCCATTCACCCCTCCACTTT.

J is TRBJ2-1 and V is TRBV7-2, with TRBD2 matching 14 bases. The CDR3 runs to 18 residues. CDR1 is SGHTA, CDR2 FQGNSA, per germline. V gave up 4 bases and J gave up 0 bases; unmatched junction bases: 5. CDR3 sequence: CASSSTGTSGSSYNEQFF. The DNA for the CDR3 is TGTGCCAGCAGCTCGACCGGGACTAGCGGGAGCTCCTACAATGAGCAGTTCTTC.

V usage is TRBV20-1 and J usage is TRBJ1-1, with TRBD1 matching over 7 bases. The trim removed 3 bases at V and 7 bases at J, leaving 8 bases unmatched. The germline gives CDR1 DFQATT, CDR2 SNEGSKA (reference sequence). There are 13 residues in the CDR3. The CDR3 nucleotides read TGCAGTGCTAGTGCGCAGGGGGGCGTTGAAGCTTTCTTT. Protein: CSASAQGGVEAFF.

V is TRBV18 and J is TRBJ2-1, with TRBD2 matching over 10 bases. Germline V gives CDR1 KGHSH, CDR2 LQKENI. V dropped 4 bases and J dropped 4; count of bases not matched to a gene: 16. The CDR3 runs 19 residues. DNA of the CDR3: TGTGCCAGCTCACTTGCCGTCGGCAGCGGGAGGGCGTTTTACAATGAGCAGTTCTTC. Amino acids: CASSLAVGSGRAFYNEQFF.

The V call is TRBV9, the J call TRBJ2-7; D remains ambiguous. This CDR3 has 13 residues. Between the trimmed V and J ends, which lost 4 bases and 6 bases, there was a span of 14 bases. Germline-derived CDR1 and CDR2 are SGDLS and YYNGEE. CDR3 sequence (DNA): TGTGCCAGCAGCATTTTAACGGTTGGCGAGCAGTACTTC. This encodes CASSILTVGEQYF.

The chain's CDR3 is CAISASGGNTIYF. CDR3 nucleotides: TGTGCCATCAGTGCTTCGGGGGGAAACACCATATATTTT. V is TRBV10-3 and J is TRBJ1-3, with D uncertain. The CDR3 covers 13 residues. Looked up from germline, CDR1 is ENHRY and CDR2 is SYGVKD. Deletions cut 4 bases from V and 4 bases from J, with 8 bases between.